This TCR beta chain was identified in a study of regulatory T cells in long-lasting Graves disease. After removal of 3 bases from V and 10 bases from J, the junction contained 9 bases not matched to a gene. The CDR3 is made up of 14 amino acids. Germline V CDR1 and CDR2: SGDLS, YYNGEE. The sample's time point: newly diagnosed GD, antithyroid drugs for less than 3 months. Generation of the TCR library employed RNA extracted from PBMCs. This clonotype came up many times. Arm-PCR of CDR3 regions and iRepertoire HTBI primers were used to build TCR beta libraries. Via MiXCR, TCRdb re-called the multiplex PCR reads, giving one row per CDR3 protein. The sample holds about 430,000 distinct CDR3 sequences, around 16% seen once. Separately, the same data were catalogued under a study of T cells in Graves' hyperthyroidism and ophthalmopathy.

The sequencing here drew on peripheral blood mononuclear cells (PBMCs), taken at new diagnosis, from a patient treated with antithyroid drugs. This chain links TRBV9 with TRBJ2-5, with 10 bases matching TRBD1. The sequence was collected from a woman in her 40s with Graves disease. CDR3 DNA: TGTGCCAGCAGCGGATCCGGGACAGGGGTCATCCAGTACTTC. Translating it yields CASSGSGTGVIQYF.